A selection of T cell receptor beta chains follows, all from one sample in a study of beta chain features in type 1 diabetes. Method: immunoSEQ multiplex PCR; TCRdb's copy keeps in-frame clones and lacks some. In the table there are over 150,000 clones, 9% to 12% of which are singletons. The sequencing sample was made of central memory CD4+ T cells from blood. These receptors were collected from a young man with type 1 diabetes. CDR3s include the opening cysteine and the closing phenylalanine or tryptophan. The D gene is left open where the match is weak. The size of a clone is reported for some rows only, either as once, few or many, or as a class for expanded clones.

J gene | D gene | clone size | V gene | CDR3 length | CDR3 protein | CDR3 DNA
TRBJ1-1 | . | . | TRBV30 | 11 | CAARENTEAFF | TGTGCCGCGAGGGAGAACACTGAAGCTTTCTTT
TRBJ2-1 | . | few | TRBV7-8 | 15 | CASSLDRETYNEQFF | TGTGCCAGCAGCTTAGACAGGGAGACCTACAATGAGCAGTTCTTC
TRBJ2-7 | TRBD1 | . | TRBV18 | 14 | CASSPTGTDYEQYF | TGTGCCAGCTCACCAACCGGGACAGATTACGAGCAGTACTTC
TRBJ2-7 | TRBD1 | few | TRBV5-4 | 16 | CASSLAGTGGRNEQYF | TGTGCCAGCAGCTTGGCCGGGACAGGGGGCCGAAACGAGCAGTACTTC
TRBJ2-4 | . | . | TRBV19 | 18 | CASSPGTGFRIAKNIQYF | TGTGCCAGTAGTCCCGGAACAGGCTTTAGAATAGCCAAAAACATTCAGTACTTC
TRBJ1-1 | . | . | TRBV7-3 | 13 | CASSLFFNTEAFF | TGTGCCAGCAGCCTCTTCTTTAACACTGAAGCTTTCTTT
TRBJ2-1 | . | . | TRBV7-3 | 17 | CASSQGGAGSSYNEQFF | TGTGCCAGCAGCCAAGGGGGGGCAGGTAGCTCCTACAATGAGCAGTTCTTC
TRBJ1-4 | . | few | TRBV5-1 | 17 | CASSFEPRGRSNEKLFF | TGCGCCAGCAGCTTCGAGCCCAGGGGCCGATCTAATGAAAAACTGTTTTTT
TRBJ2-1 | TRBD2 | few | TRBV7-3 | 16 | CASSLASGTAYNEQFF | TGTGCCAGCAGCCTTGCTAGCGGGACCGCCTACAATGAGCAGTTCTTC
TRBJ2-1 | . | few | TRBV6-6 | 13 | CASSSELGNEQFF | TGTGCCAGCAGTTCCGAACTTGGCAATGAGCAGTTCTTC
TRBJ2-5 | . | few | TRBV5-6 | 14 | CASSLDPAGVPQYF | TGTGCCAGCAGCTTGGACCCGGCTGGAGTCCCGCAGTACTTC
TRBJ2-5 | TRBD2 | few | TRBV4-1 | 17 | CASSQGASGRAAETQYF | TGCGCCAGCAGCCAAGGGGCTAGCGGGAGGGCCGCAGAGACCCAGTACTTC
TRBJ2-2 | . | . | TRBV19 | 12 | CAIRSRRGELFF | TGTGCCATCCGATCTAGGCGCGGGGAGCTGTTTTTT
TRBJ2-3 | . | few | TRBV21-1 | 18 | CASSSTDSLYILTDTQYF | TGTGCCAGCTCTTCGACTGACAGTCTCTATATTCTCACAGATACGCAGTATTTT
TRBJ1-2 | . | few | TRBV16 | 14 | CASSQSREAYGYTF | TGTGCCAGCAGCCAATCCAGGGAGGCCTATGGCTACACCTTC
TRBJ2-2 | TRBD1 | . | TRBV18 | 15 | CASSSRDSPTGELFF | TGTGCCAGCTCATCACGGGACAGCCCCACCGGGGAGCTGTTTTTT
TRBJ1-5 | TRBD1 | . | TRBV5-1 | 16 | CASSPSGTGRNQPQHF | TGCGCCAGCAGCCCATCCGGGACAGGGAGGAATCAGCCCCAGCATTTT
TRBJ2-7 | . | . | TRBV5-1 | 11 | CASHGGYEQYF | TGCGCCAGCCACGGGGGTTACGAGCAGTACTTC
TRBJ2-2 | . | . | TRBV5-1 | 15 | CASSLAGSRTGELFF | TGCGCCAGCAGCTTGGCCGGGAGTCGCACCGGGGAGCTGTTTTTT
TRBJ2-2 | . | . | TRBV19 | 15 | CASTEDRTNTGELFF | TGTGCCAGTACCGAAGACAGGACGAACACCGGGGAGCTGTTTTTT
TRBJ2-3 | . | . | TRBV27 | 15 | CASTIMAGRTDTQYF | TGTGCCAGCACCATAATGGCTGGGCGCACAGATACGCAGTATTTT
TRBJ2-7 | . | few | TRBV18 | 13 | CASSPSRAHEQYF | TGTGCCAGCTCACCGAGTCGAGCGCACGAGCAGTACTTC
TRBJ1-2 | TRBD1 | few | TRBV7-9 | 14 | CASSLGGTGAGYTF | TGTGCCAGCAGCTTAGGTGGCACAGGGGCTGGCTACACCTTC
TRBJ1-1 | . | . | TRBV18 | 14 | CASSPPSVLTEAFF | TGTGCCAGCTCACCACCCTCGGTCCTCACTGAAGCTTTCTTT
TRBJ1-1 | TRBD1 | . | TRBV5-6 | 18 | CASSLPRGRGRGNTEAFF | TGTGCCAGCAGCTTACCCAGAGGCAGGGGGCGGGGGAACACTGAAGCTTTCTTT
TRBJ1-3 | . | . | TRBV7-2 | 15 | CASSLDGESGNTIYF | TGTGCCAGCAGCTTAGACGGGGAATCTGGAAACACCATATATTTT